The entry below describes one T cell receptor (beta chain). The antigen remains unidentified. Via MiXCR, TCRdb re-called the RT-PCR reads, giving one row per CDR3 protein. The sample shows approximately 20,000 distinct CDR3 sequences, roughly 70% of them seen only once. The sample originates from a study of yellow fever vaccine responses in identical twins. The germline V gene encodes CDR1 MGHRA and CDR2 YSYEKL. Trimming pared 4 bases from V and 0 bases from J, leaving 9 bases between. The CDR3 has 14 residues. General study findings and limits: Twins' vaccine T cell responses reportedly seemed partly convergent and partly personalized.

The sequencing here drew on T cells from blood (PBMCs), unsorted or a sorted subset (not recorded which), taken before or after yellow fever vaccination (not recorded which). The rearrangement joins TRBV4-1 to TRBJ1-2; D is undetermined. The origin of this receptor is a woman aged 18-29 years who received the yellow fever vaccine. In DNA form, the CDR3 reads TGCGCCAGCAGCCCATTGGGCGCTAACTATGGCTACACCTTC. Its translation is CASSPLGANYGYTF.